Listed below are T cell receptor beta chains from one sample, sequenced in a study of OX40 agonist ivuxolimab in advanced cancers. The assay was immunoSEQ multiplex PCR, and TCRdb's table has in-frame clones only and misses some. The table records roughly 86,000 clones, 80% to 95% of them present only once. The sample consisted of CD4+ or CD8+ T cells sorted from blood, taken in a trial of the OX40 agonist ivuxolimab. These receptors were collected from an adult with an advanced solid tumor such as melanoma, head and neck, liver or kidney cancer. CDR3s include the opening cysteine and the closing phenylalanine or tryptophan. The D gene is left open where the match is weak. Not all rows give a size; the values are once, few, many and, for expanded clones, a class.

V: TRBV23-1
D: .
size: .
J: TRBJ1-1
CDR3: CASSPPKGGNTEAFF
DNA: TGCGCCAGCAGCCCCCCCAAGGGAGGGAACACTGAAGCTTTCTTT

V: TRBV5-1
D: .
size: .
J: TRBJ2-3
CDR3: CASSSQGLTTDTQYF
DNA: TGCGCCAGCAGCTCTCAGGGGTTAACCACAGATACGCAGTATTTT

V: TRBV28
D: .
size: .
J: TRBJ2-1
CDR3: CASSLQTGTNYNEQFF
DNA: TGTGCCAGCAGTTTGCAAACCGGGACAAATTACAATGAGCAGTTCTTC

V: TRBV5-1
D: .
size: .
J: TRBJ2-7
CDR3: CASSLGQVGIEQYF
DNA: TGCGCCAGCAGCTTGGGACAGGTGGGCATCGAGCAGTACTTC

V: TRBV4-2
D: TRBD1
size: .
J: TRBJ1-2
CDR3: CASSQDYGRDRDSGYTF
DNA: TGTGCCAGCAGCCAAGATTACGGCCGGGACAGGGATTCTGGCTACACCTTC

V: TRBV27
D: TRBD2
size: .
J: TRBJ2-1
CDR3: CASSLMRGSYNEQFF
DNA: TGTGCCAGCAGTTTGATGCGGGGGTCCTACAATGAGCAGTTCTTC

V: TRBV19
D: .
size: .
J: TRBJ1-5
CDR3: CASRGTGSQPQHF
DNA: TGTGCCAGTAGAGGTACAGGGTCTCAGCCCCAGCATTTT

V: TRBV5-1
D: TRBD1
size: .
J: TRBJ1-4
CDR3: CASSWGQGTNEKLFF
DNA: TGCGCCAGCAGCTGGGGACAGGGAACTAATGAAAAACTGTTTTTT

V: TRBV19
D: .
size: .
J: TRBJ1-1
CDR3: CASSTGMGTVGTEAFF
DNA: TGTGCCAGTAGTACAGGGATGGGGACGGTTGGCACTGAAGCTTTCTTT

V: TRBV10-3
D: TRBD1
size: .
J: TRBJ2-2
CDR3: CAIGDRGKATGELFF
DNA: TGTGCCATCGGTGACAGGGGAAAGGCCACCGGGGAGCTGTTTTTT

V: TRBV28
D: TRBD1
size: .
J: TRBJ2-7
CDR3: CASSSRGQGARYEQYF
DNA: TGTGCCAGCAGTTCCCGAGGACAGGGGGCTAGATACGAGCAGTACTTC

V: TRBV21-1
D: .
size: .
J: TRBJ2-1
CDR3: CASSARSSSSYNEQFF
DNA: TGTGCCAGCAGCGCCCGGAGTTCAAGCTCCTACAATGAGCAGTTCTTC

V: TRBV5-1
D: TRBD2
size: .
J: TRBJ2-5
CDR3: CASSLAGVETQYF
DNA: TGCGCCAGCAGTCTAGCGGGAGTGGAGACCCAGTACTTC

V: TRBV25-1
D: TRBD1
size: .
J: TRBJ1-1
CDR3: CASREPGQKFSKAFF
DNA: TGTGCCAGCAGAGAACCGGGACAGAAATTTAGTAAAGCTTTCTTT

V: TRBV2
D: .
size: .
J: TRBJ1-5
CDR3: CASSRGLVPQHF
DNA: TGTGCCAGCAGCCGGGGGCTTGTACCCCAGCATTTT

V: TRBV9
D: TRBD1
size: .
J: TRBJ2-1
CDR3: CASRWDRAWSEQFF
DNA: TGTGCCAGCAGGTGGGACAGGGCTTGGAGTGAGCAGTTCTTC

V: TRBV6-5
D: TRBD2
size: .
J: TRBJ2-1
CDR3: CASRPGLGTNEQFF
DNA: TGTGCCAGCAGACCGGGACTAGGAACCAATGAGCAGTTCTTC

V: TRBV7-4
D: .
size: .
J: TRBJ1-3
CDR3: CASSLTFDPVAPRNTIYF
DNA: TGTGCCAGCAGCTTAACCTTCGACCCGGTCGCCCCCCGGAACACCATATATTTT

V: TRBV19
D: TRBD2
size: once
J: TRBJ2-1
CDR3: CASRGKREGLNEQFF
DNA: TGTGCCAGTAGAGGGAAGCGGGAGGGCCTAAATGAGCAGTTCTTC

V: TRBV5-4
D: TRBD2
size: .
J: TRBJ2-3
CDR3: CASSNDGLAGDLDTQYF
DNA: TGTGCCAGCAGCAACGACGGACTAGCGGGGGACCTAGATACGCAGTATTTT

V: TRBV7-9
D: .
size: .
J: TRBJ2-7
CDR3: CASSSIGHGYEQYF
DNA: TGTGCCAGCAGCTCAATAGGACACGGCTACGAGCAGTACTTC

V: TRBV5-1
D: .
size: .
J: TRBJ2-7
CDR3: CASSLNYEQYF
DNA: TGCGCCAGCAGCCTTAACTACGAGCAGTACTTC

V: TRBV2
D: .
size: .
J: TRBJ2-3
CDR3: CASSGVAGPDTQYF
DNA: TGTGCCAGCAGTGGAGTGGCCGGCCCAGATACGCAGTATTTT

V: TRBV18
D: TRBD2
size: .
J: TRBJ2-2
CDR3: CASSPILAGASGELFF
DNA: TGTGCCAGCTCACCCATACTAGCGGGAGCGTCCGGGGAGCTGTTTTTT

V: TRBV29-1
D: .
size: once
J: TRBJ1-2
CDR3: CSAGDMEGYGYTF
DNA: TGCAGCGCCGGGGATATGGAAGGGTATGGCTACACCTTC

V: TRBV29-1
D: TRBD2
size: .
J: TRBJ2-3
CDR3: CSGGRSGRADTQYF
DNA: TGCAGCGGCGGGCGTAGCGGGAGGGCAGATACGCAGTATTTT

V: TRBV4-1
D: TRBD2
size: .
J: TRBJ2-1
CDR3: CASSQGSGYYNEQFF
DNA: TGCGCCAGCAGCCAAGGTAGCGGGTACTACAATGAGCAGTTCTTC

V: TRBV19
D: .
size: .
J: TRBJ2-5
CDR3: CASSMRETQYF
DNA: TGTGCCAGTAGTATGCGAGAGACCCAGTACTTC

V: TRBV6-5
D: TRBD1
size: .
J: TRBJ1-4
CDR3: CASSRQGRTEKLFF
DNA: TGTGCCAGCAGCCGACAGGGGAGGACTGAAAAACTGTTTTTT

V: TRBV11-2
D: .
size: .
J: TRBJ1-5
CDR3: CASSPGAESNQPQHF
DNA: TGTGCCAGCAGCCCGGGGGCAGAAAGCAATCAGCCCCAGCATTTT

V: TRBV5-1
D: .
size: .
J: TRBJ1-1
CDR3: CASSLGVRGPNTEAFF
DNA: TGCGCCAGCAGCCTTGGGGTAAGAGGACCTAACACTGAAGCTTTCTTT

V: TRBV7-9
D: .
size: .
J: TRBJ2-5
CDR3: CASSSLAQETQYF
DNA: TGTGCCAGCAGCTCCCTAGCGCAAGAGACCCAGTACTTC

V: TRBV18
D: .
size: .
J: TRBJ2-3
CDR3: CASSLSTDTQYF
DNA: TGTGCCAGCTCCCTGAGCACAGATACGCAGTATTTT

V: TRBV14
D: TRBD2
size: .
J: TRBJ2-2
CDR3: CASSRRLAGAGELFF
DNA: TGTGCCAGCAGCCGAAGGCTAGCGGGAGCCGGGGAGCTGTTTTTT

V: TRBV28
D: .
size: .
J: TRBJ2-5
CDR3: CASSVGGAQETQYF
DNA: TGTGCCAGCAGCGTAGGGGGGGCTCAAGAGACCCAGTACTTC

V: TRBV18
D: TRBD1
size: .
J: TRBJ2-4
CDR3: CASSPQGASKNIQYF
DNA: TGTGCCAGCTCACCGCAGGGGGCCTCCAAAAACATTCAGTACTTC

V: TRBV28
D: TRBD1
size: .
J: TRBJ2-2
CDR3: CASSSSGTANTGELFF
DNA: TGTGCCAGCAGTTCCTCCGGGACAGCGAACACCGGGGAGCTGTTTTTT

V: TRBV10-3
D: TRBD1
size: .
J: TRBJ2-1
CDR3: CAISSGQATYNEQFF
DNA: TGTGCCATCAGTAGTGGACAGGCTACCTACAATGAGCAGTTCTTC

V: TRBV5-4
D: TRBD1
size: .
J: TRBJ1-2
CDR3: CASSQGGQGGGYTF
DNA: TGTGCCAGCAGCCAGGGGGGACAGGGCGGTGGCTACACCTTC

V: TRBV11-3
D: TRBD1
size: .
J: TRBJ1-1
CDR3: CASSYGTANTEAFF
DNA: TGTGCCAGCAGCTACGGGACAGCGAACACTGAAGCTTTCTTT

V: TRBV30
D: .
size: once
J: TRBJ2-5
CDR3: CAWSLTGGETQYF
DNA: TGTGCCTGGAGCTTGACAGGCGGAGAGACCCAGTACTTC

V: TRBV7-9
D: TRBD2
size: .
J: TRBJ2-7
CDR3: CASSLAGTSGRRGAYEQYF
DNA: TGTGCCAGCAGCTTAGCCGGGACTAGCGGCAGGCGAGGGGCCTACGAGCAGTACTTC

V: TRBV5-4
D: .
size: few
J: TRBJ2-1
CDR3: CASSLRSGVEQFF
DNA: TGTGCCAGCAGCTTGAGGTCCGGGGTCGAGCAGTTCTTC

V: TRBV6-6
D: .
size: .
J: TRBJ1-4
CDR3: CASSYSRGEKLFF
DNA: TGTGCCAGCAGTTATTCACGAGGAGAAAAACTGTTTTTT

V: TRBV27
D: .
size: .
J: TRBJ2-5
CDR3: CASTHQLRQTKQETQYF
DNA: TGTGCCAGCACCCATCAGCTGCGACAGACCAAACAAGAGACCCAGTACTTC

V: TRBV30
D: TRBD2
size: .
J: TRBJ2-6
CDR3: CAWRRGGVRDGANVLTF
DNA: TGTGCCTGGCGCCGGGGGGGTGTCAGGGATGGGGCCAACGTCCTGACTTTC

V: TRBV5-1
D: TRBD2
size: once
J: TRBJ2-2
CDR3: CASSWEGGYTGELFF
DNA: TGCGCCAGCAGCTGGGAGGGAGGATACACCGGGGAGCTGTTTTTT

V: TRBV28
D: .
size: .
J: TRBJ1-5
CDR3: CASSFGAGSNQPQHF
DNA: TGTGCCAGCAGTTTTGGGGCGGGTAGCAATCAGCCCCAGCATTTT